The rows below give T cell receptor beta chains drawn from one sample of a study of radiotherapy plus CTLA-4 blockade in lung cancer. The data were produced by immunoSEQ multiplex PCR, yet TCRdb's version contains in-frame clones alone and is incomplete. The sample has 80,000 or so clones; roughly 80% are singletons. The input for sequencing was peripheral blood, taken from a patient treated with radiotherapy plus ipilimumab. These receptors all come from a human donor with non-small cell lung cancer who had stable disease on radiotherapy plus ipilimumab. Both conserved end residues are part of each CDR3. The D gene is left open where the match is weak. A clone size is listed for some rows: how often the clone was seen (once, few, many), or a class if it is expanded.

>TRBJ2-7|TRBV28|-|few
CASTDGGGYEQYF
TGTGCCAGCACCGACGGGGGTGGCTACGAGCAGTACTTC
>TRBJ1-1|TRBV25-1|-|-
CASSELRGDTEAFF
TGTGCCAGCAGTGAATTGAGAGGGGACACTGAAGCTTTCTTT
>TRBJ2-7|TRBV19|TRBD1|-
CATSIGTGSSYEQYF
TGTGCCACCTCGATCGGGACAGGGAGCTCCTACGAGCAGTACTTC
>TRBJ2-7|TRBV2|-|-
CASIAPDRRFYEQYF
TGTGCCAGCATCGCTCCGGACAGACGCTTCTACGAGCAGTACTTC
>TRBJ1-2|TRBV7-8|TRBD1|-
CASSLEVSGTGGNYGYTF
TGTGCCAGCAGCTTAGAAGTTTCCGGGACAGGGGGGAACTATGGCTACACCTTC
>TRBJ2-5|TRBV7-7|TRBD2|-
CASSVGLAGAETQYF
TGTGCCAGCAGCGTAGGACTAGCGGGGGCAGAGACCCAGTACTTC
>TRBJ1-1|TRBV5-1|TRBD1|few
CASSPAGGMNTEAFF
TGCGCCAGCAGCCCAGCAGGGGGGATGAACACTGAAGCTTTCTTT
>TRBJ2-2|TRBV30|-|few
CAWSVISTGELFF
TGTGCCTGGAGTGTTATATCGACCGGGGAGCTGTTTTTT
>TRBJ2-1|TRBV2|TRBD2|-
CASASSGSVYNEQFF
TGTGCCAGCGCGTCTAGCGGGAGCGTCTACAATGAGCAGTTCTTC
>TRBJ2-3|TRBV19|-|-
CASSTKLERTQYF
TGTGCCAGTAGTACTAAACTAGAGCGCACGCAGTATTTT
>TRBJ2-1|TRBV10-2|-|-
CASSEPWGAGQFF
TGCGCCAGCAGTGAGCCCTGGGGCGCTGGGCAGTTCTTC
>TRBJ1-5|TRBV28|-|-
CASGGQPQHF
TGTGCCAGCGGGGGTCAGCCCCAGCATTTT
>TRBJ1-4|TRBV30|-|-
CAWSRTDNEKLFF
TGTGCCTGGAGCCGGACAGATAATGAAAAACTGTTTTTT
>TRBJ2-1|TRBV18|TRBD2|-
CASSPGLAGVLSSYNEQFF
TGTGCCAGCTCACCAGGACTAGCGGGAGTCCTGAGCTCCTACAATGAGCAGTTCTTC
>TRBJ2-5|TRBV21-1|-|-
CASPRDTAGQETQYF
TGTGCCAGCCCCAGGGACACAGCGGGTCAAGAGACCCAGTACTTC
>TRBJ1-5|TRBV28|-|few
CASSFTGSLNQPQHF
TGTGCCAGCAGTTTTACAGGGAGCCTAAATCAGCCCCAGCATTTT
>TRBJ2-1|TRBV18|-|-
CASSSTGLGRGLFF
TGTGCCAGCTCAAGCACGGGACTTGGGAGAGGGCTGTTCTTC
>TRBJ2-3|TRBV28|TRBD2|-
CASSPSSAGAADTQYF
TGTGCCAGCAGCCCCTCATCGGCGGGAGCGGCAGATACGCAGTATTTT
>TRBJ2-3|TRBV4-2|TRBD2|once
CASSPILTSGSTDTQYF
TGTGCCAGCAGCCCAATTTTGACTAGCGGTAGCACAGATACGCAGTATTTT
>TRBJ2-3|TRBV2|-|once
CASTIAGDTQYF
TGTGCCAGCACAATAGCCGGGGATACGCAGTATTTT
>TRBJ1-3|TRBV11-2|-|-
CASSLVTSSGNTIYF
TGTGCCAGCAGCTTAGTTACTAGCTCTGGAAACACCATATATTTT
>TRBJ2-3|TRBV6-5|-|-
CATTQDTQYF
TGTGCCACCACGCAAGATACGCAGTATTTT
>TRBJ1-2|TRBV6-5|-|-
CASKSAGDVYGYTF
TGTGCCAGCAAATCGGCAGGGGACGTCTATGGCTACACCTTC
>TRBJ2-3|TRBV29-1|-|-
CSARGTSTDTQYF
TGCAGCGCGAGGGGGACCAGCACAGATACGCAGTATTTT
>TRBJ2-5|TRBV7-9|TRBD1|-
CASSSGQGVGIETQYF
TGTGCCAGCAGCTCCGGACAGGGAGTTGGGATCGAGACCCAGTACTTC
>TRBJ2-1|TRBV27|-|-
CASSLSTDRYSLRNEQFF
TGTGCCAGCAGTTTATCCACCGACAGGTATTCATTGAGGAATGAGCAGTTCTTC
>TRBJ1-3|TRBV29-1|TRBD1|once
CSVRQGAGNTIYF
TGCAGCGTTCGACAGGGGGCTGGAAACACCATATATTTT
>TRBJ2-1|TRBV7-2|TRBD2|-
CASSNQAGGHNEQFF
TGTGCCAGCAGCAATCAAGCGGGAGGGCACAATGAGCAGTTCTTC
>TRBJ2-3|TRBV6-5|-|once
CASAPRGTTDTQYF
TGTGCCAGTGCCCCCCGGGGCACCACAGATACGCAGTATTTT
>TRBJ1-1|TRBV19|-|-
CASTFSGLRTEAFF
TGTGCCAGTACCTTTTCAGGGTTGCGCACTGAAGCTTTCTTT
>TRBJ2-3|TRBV5-1|-|-
CASSRDGPTGGTDTQYF
TGCGCCAGCAGCAGGGACGGACCAACCGGAGGTACAGATACGCAGTATTTT
>TRBJ2-7|TRBV20-1|-|-
CSARETEQYF
TGCAGTGCTAGAGAAACGGAGCAGTACTTC
>TRBJ2-3|TRBV6-1|TRBD1|-
CASSEFGTGGADTQYF
TGTGCCAGCAGTGAATTTGGGACAGGGGGAGCAGATACGCAGTATTTT
>TRBJ1-1|TRBV10-3|-|-
CATGQLNTEAFF
TGTGCCACCGGACAGTTGAACACTGAAGCTTTCTTT
>TRBJ2-2|TRBV27|-|-
CASRRVDINTGELFF
TGTGCCAGCAGGAGGGTCGATATCAACACCGGGGAGCTGTTTTTT
>TRBJ1-3|TRBV2|-|-
CASSDMGGKPVAGNTIYF
TGTGCCAGCAGTGATATGGGAGGGAAGCCCGTTGCTGGAAACACCATATATTTT
>TRBJ1-3|TRBV29-1|-|-
CSVDTVGNTIYF
TGCAGCGTTGACACAGTTGGAAACACCATATATTTT
>TRBJ1-1|TRBV5-4|-|-
CASSLDPLLMNTEAFF
TGTGCCAGCAGCTTGGATCCCCTTCTCATGAACACTGAAGCTTTCTTT